Following are 31 T cell receptor beta chains from one sample sequenced in a study of shared clonotypes between healthy human individuals. Libraries were prepared by immunoSEQ multiplex PCR; TCRdb keeps only in-frame clonotypes and omits some of them. The repertoire has about 95,000 clones, roughly 69% of them found once; the top ten carry approximately 49%. Sequences were obtained from memory CD8+ T cells sorted from blood. Specified subset: CD45RO+ cells pooled with CCR7-negative TemRA cells. These receptors all stem from a man younger than 40 in good health.

The rearrangement joins TRBV7-6 to TRBJ1-1; D is possibly TRBD1 (6 bases). The CDR3 spans 20 residues. In germline, CDR1 is SGHVS, CDR2 FNYEAQ. With 3 bases removed from V and 1 base from J, the gap between germline ends came to 27 bases. The CDR3 reads CASSLDVLQGFVFWNTEAFF. The CDR3 DNA reads as TGTGCCAGCAGCTTGGATGTTTTACAGGGATTTGTTTTTTGGAACACTGAAGCTTTCTTT.

This clone occurred a few times. The V gene is TRBV5-1, the J gene TRBJ2-5; TRBD2 matches 8 bases. Germline loops: CDR1 SGHRS, CDR2 YFSETQ. CDR3 length: 14 residues. J lost 4 bases, V lost 0 bases, and 2 bases had no gene match. CDR3 loop: CASSLGLAGETQYF. The CDR3 coding sequence is TGCGCCAGCAGCTTGGGTCTAGCGGGAGAGACCCAGTACTTC.

The genes are TRBV19 and TRBJ1-1; D is perhaps TRBD1 (5 bases). Germline V lookup: CDR1 LNHDA, CDR2 SQIVND (reference sequence). The CDR3 consists of 15 residues. V was pared by 7 bases and J by 4 bases, with 19 bases between. CDR3: CASTQSGGASTEAFF. The CDR3 bases are TGTGCCAGTACCCAGTCGGGCGGGGCAAGCACTGAAGCTTTCTTT. The whole variable domain, remainder taken from reference TRBV19 and TRBJ1-1, is DGGITQSPKYLFRKEGQNVTLSCEQNLNHDAMYWYRQDPGQGLRLIYYSQIVNDFQKGDIAEGYSVSREKKESFPLTVTSAQKNPTAFYLCASTQSGGASTEAFFGQGTRLTVV.

In this sample, this clone turned up once. The chain carries TRBV7-9 and TRBJ2-1; 15 bases are a match to TRBD2. V lost 5 bases, J lost 6 bases, and 11 bases stayed unmatched. Germline-derived CDR1 and CDR2 are SEHNR and FQNEAQ (reference sequence). The CDR3 totals 18 residues. This CDR3 is CASSPAGLAGGLVNEQFF. The CDR3, as DNA: TGTGCCAGCAGCCCTGCTGGACTAGCGGGAGGGCTTGTCAATGAGCAGTTCTTC.

The rearrangement joins TRBV2 to TRBJ2-2, with D perhaps TRBD1 (5 bases). Germline values: CDR1 SNHLY, CDR2 FYNNEI. The ends were cut back, 7 bases at V and 7 bases at J, with 10 bases in the middle. CDR3 length equals 12 residues. CDR3: CASTGQGGELFF. The CDR3 nucleotides read TGTGCCAGCACCGGACAAGGCGGGGAGCTGTTTTTT.

This clone rates as medium-sized (0.01 to 0.1%). The same CDR3 is also encoded by other DNA sequences in this sample. The genes are TRBV6-1 and TRBJ2-2; D uncertain. Germline V gene sequence: CDR1 MNHNS, CDR2 SASEGT. Trimming left V 3 bases short and J 0 bases short, with 11 bases between. This CDR3 comprises 16 residues. CDR3 in amino acids: CASSEFGGANTGELFF. The CDR3, as DNA: TGTGCCAGCAGTGAGTTTGGCGGCGCGAACACCGGGGAGCTGTTTTTT.

This chain joins TRBV5-1 and TRBJ1-2; 10 nucleotides line up with TRBD1. Germline CDR1 is SGHRS and CDR2 is YFSETQ. The CDR3 runs to 17 residues. J was trimmed by 8 bases and V by 4 bases; bases with no gene match: 17. The CDR3 loop reads CASSLGFRDRGKWGYTF. The CDR3, as DNA: TGCGCCAGCAGCCTGGGCTTTCGGGACAGGGGCAAGTGGGGCTACACCTTC.

The rearrangement links TRBV5-5 to TRBJ2-7; D gene ambiguous. CDR3 length: 13 amino acids. V lost 3 bases and J 1 base, leaving 8 bases between the germline ends. Germline V CDR1 and CDR2: SGHKS, YYEKEE (reference sequence). DNA for the CDR3: TGTGCCAGCAGCTCCGACACATCCTACGAGCAGTACTTC. It is translated as CASSSDTSYEQYF.

The gene calls are TRBV6-5 and TRBJ2-1; 11 bases align to TRBD1. CDR3 length equals 15 residues. With V trimmed by 7 bases and J by 6 bases, 8 bases remained unmatched. From germline, CDR1 is MNHEY and CDR2 SVGAGI. CDR3 protein: CASTTGTGGSNEQFF. In DNA, the CDR3 is TGTGCCAGCACCACCGGGACAGGGGGAAGCAATGAGCAGTTCTTC.

J is TRBJ1-3 and V is TRBV6-1, with D maybe TRBD1 (5 bases). The CDR3 covers 15 residues. Germline loops: CDR1 MNHNS, CDR2 SASEGT. Trimming pared 3 bases from V and 7 bases from J, leaving 16 bases between. CDR3 in amino acids: CASSDGRGVWNTIYF. In nucleotides, the CDR3 is TGTGCCAGCAGTGACGGTCGGGGCGTGTGGAACACCATATATTTT.

This chain's CDR3 is CASGLAERDEQYF. The CDR3 region has the DNA TGTGCCAGCGGCCTAGCGGAGAGGGACGAGCAGTACTTC. V is TRBV6-1 and J is TRBJ2-7, with 7 bases fitting TRBD2. CDR3 size: 13 residues. Trimming cost V 8 bases and J 5 bases; bases outside gene matches: 9. CDR1 MNHNS and CDR2 SASEGT come from the germline V gene.

V is TRBV7-6 and J is TRBJ2-1; D is perhaps TRBD2 (6 bases). The CDR3 has 13 amino acids. Germline V gene sequence: CDR1 SGHVS, CDR2 FNYEAQ. The V gene lost 1 base and the J gene lost 8 bases, with 9 bases spanning the gap. The CDR3 DNA reads TGTGCCAGCAGCTTAGGTCCGGGGGATGAGCAGTTCTTC. Protein sequence: CASSLGPGDEQFF.

The chain carries TRBV25-1 and TRBJ1-2, with D unclear. V was cut by 4 bases and J by 4 bases, with 16 bases left in between. This CDR3 contains 15 residues. Per the germline V gene, CDR1 is MGHDK and CDR2 is SYGVNS. CDR3 sequence: CASSVIESDRYGYTF. In nucleotides, the CDR3 is TGTGCCAGCAGTGTAATTGAGTCGGACCGCTATGGCTACACCTTC.

This clone was observed at least ten times. This chain uses TRBV29-1 with TRBJ1-1; D is unclear. CDR1 is SQVTM and CDR2 is ANQGSEA in the germline V gene. The CDR3 extends over 13 amino acids. V was shortened by 6 bases and J by 1 base, with 12 bases between the two germline ends. The CDR3 DNA reads TGCAGCGTCGGAGACTCGCCGAACACTGAAGCTTTCTTT. Amino acids: CSVGDSPNTEAFF.

This chain links TRBV11-2 with TRBJ1-1, with 8 bases matching TRBD1. CDR3 size: 15 residues. V dropped 6 bases and J dropped 5; count of bases not matched to a gene: 11. Germline lookup yields CDR1 SGHAT and CDR2 FQNNGV. Here the CDR3 DNA reads TGTGCCAGCAGGTCGATTCGGACAGGGAGTACTGAAGCTTTCTTT. Amino acid sequence: CASRSIRTGSTEAFF.

In this sample, this clone turned up many times. The chain uses TRBV7-2 and TRBJ2-6, with D tentatively TRBD1 or TRBD2 (5 bases each). The germline CDR1 and CDR2 sequences are SGHTA and FQGNSA. The CDR3 spans 15 residues. The ends were cut back, 3 bases at V and 2 bases at J, with 8 bases in the middle. CDR3 DNA sequence: TGTGCCAGCAGCTTGGGACGGACTGGGGCCAACGTCCTGACTTTC. Translated, it gives CASSLGRTGANVLTF.

This clone was counted once. The V call is TRBV27, the J call TRBJ2-7; tentatively, D is TRBD1 (6 bases). The CDR3 covers 14 residues. The germline V gene has CDR1 MNHEY and CDR2 SMNVEV (reference sequence). V was cut by 2 bases and J by 4 bases, with 12 bases left in between. In DNA form, the CDR3 reads TGTGCCAGCAGTTTAGGCGTAGGGGGATACGAGCAGTACTTC. The encoded protein is CASSLGVGGYEQYF.

This clone qualifies as medium-sized (0.01 to 0.1%). The chain combines TRBV6-1 with TRBJ2-1; no clear D. V dropped 4 bases and J dropped 6 bases, with 10 bases sitting between them. The germline gives CDR1 MNHNS, CDR2 SASEGT. CDR3 size: 13 residues. CDR3 region: CASSGRHSNEQFF. The CDR3 DNA sequence: TGTGCCAGCAGTGGACGACACAGCAATGAGCAGTTCTTC.

This chain uses TRBV6-6 with TRBJ1-4; 7 bases match TRBD1. Trimming cost V 7 bases and J 6 bases; bases outside gene matches: 14. The CDR3 sequence is 16 residues long. Per germline, CDR1 MNHNY and CDR2 SVGAGI (reference sequence). The CDR3 here is CASKVAGGFWDEKLFF. The CDR3 DNA follows: TGTGCCAGCAAGGTGGCAGGGGGATTCTGGGATGAAAAACTGTTTTTT.

The genes are TRBV19 and TRBJ2-7; D is perhaps TRBD1 (6 bases). Between the trimmed V and J ends, which lost 5 bases and 1 base, there was a span of 15 bases. This CDR3 comprises 15 residues. Germline CDR1 reads LNHDA; CDR2 reads SQIVND (reference sequence). This CDR3 is CASSETGSQSYEQYF. CDR3 coding DNA: TGTGCCAGTAGTGAAACAGGGTCGCAGTCCTACGAGCAGTACTTC.

The V gene is TRBV10-1, the J gene TRBJ2-3, with 8 positions matching TRBD2. CDR1 is WNHNN and CDR2 is SYGVQD in the germline V gene (reference sequence). J gave up 0 bases and V 0 bases, and 8 bases lay outside the gene matches. The CDR3 length is 18 residues. CDR3 residues: CASSESPVAGSSTDTQYF. The CDR3 region has the DNA TGCGCCAGCAGTGAGTCGCCCGTAGCGGGATCTAGCACAGATACGCAGTATTTT.

The table lists this clone with many counts. This chain joins TRBV4-2 and TRBJ1-3; 8 bases are shared with TRBD1. The CDR3 is made up of 17 amino acids. CDR1 LGHNA and CDR2 YNFKEQ come from the germline V gene. With V trimmed by 2 bases and J by 4 bases, 10 bases remained unmatched. CDR3 residues: CASSQSGQGEPGNTIYF. CDR3 DNA sequence: TGTGCCAGCAGCCAAAGCGGACAGGGAGAACCCGGAAACACCATATATTTT.

The sample holds a few counts of this clone. The chain carries TRBV2 and TRBJ2-1; D ambiguous. The germline V gene has CDR1 SNHLY and CDR2 FYNNEI. V dropped 3 bases and J dropped 0 bases, with 9 bases sitting between them. The CDR3 is made up of 15 amino acids. CDR3 protein: CASSDTRTSYNEQFF. Written as DNA, the CDR3 is TGTGCCAGCAGTGACACACGAACCTCCTACAATGAGCAGTTCTTC. Variable domain in full (rest from reference TRBV2 and TRBJ2-1): EPEVTQTPSHQVTQMGQEVILRCVPISNHLYFYWYRQILGQKVEFLVSFYNNEISEKSEIFDDQFSVERPDGSNFTLKIRSTKLEDSAMYFCASSDTRTSYNEQFFGPGTRLTVL.

On this clone: Its ends do not fully match the called genes, so a read error is possible. The chain recombines TRBV5-5 with TRBJ1-2; D uncertain. This CDR3 has 14 amino acids. Germline CDR1 and CDR2: SGHKS and YYEKEE (reference sequence). In DNA, the CDR3 is TGTGCCAGCTTAATGTCTGTCTCGCGAAAGACCTATGGCTTC. Protein: CASLMSVSRKTYGF.

The chain carries TRBV10-3 and TRBJ2-5; possibly TRBD2 for D (5 bases). V was cut by 3 bases and J by 1 base, with 12 bases left in between. Germline V gives CDR1 ENHRY, CDR2 SYGVKD. The CDR3 loop spans 15 amino acids. The CDR3 here is CAISERAAAQETQYF. The CDR3 DNA is TGTGCCATCAGTGAAAGAGCGGCAGCCCAAGAGACCCAGTACTTC.

There are many counts of this clone. The CDR3 reads CASSFSGDSSYEQYF. Here the CDR3 DNA reads TGTGCCAGCAGCTTCAGCGGGGATAGCTCCTACGAGCAGTACTTC. This chain links TRBV11-2 with TRBJ2-7, with TRBD2 matching over 7 bases. CDR1 is SGHAT and CDR2 is FQNNGV in the germline V gene. This CDR3 has 15 amino acids. V trimming: 3 bases; J trimming: 0 bases; junction bases outside the gene matches: 5.

This clone was picked up a small number of times. The rearrangement joins TRBV6-1 to TRBJ2-7, with 9 nucleotides matching TRBD2. The germline CDR1 and CDR2 sequences are MNHNS and SASEGT. V trimming: 2 bases; J trimming: 4 bases; junction bases outside the gene matches: 6. The CDR3 length is 15 residues. CDR3 residues: CASSEFISGRYEQYF. DNA for the CDR3: TGTGCCAGCAGTGAATTTATTAGCGGGAGATACGAGCAGTACTTC.

A single count supports this clone. The gene calls are TRBV10-2 and TRBJ1-3; 8 bases align to TRBD1. The CDR3 has 14 residues. The V and J ends lost 6 bases and 4 bases, in that order; junction bases with no gene match: 5. The V gene's germline CDR1 is WSHSY and CDR2 SAAADI. CDR3 in amino acids: CASSGGQEGNTIYF. The CDR3 DNA sequence: TGCGCCAGCAGCGGGGGACAGGAGGGAAACACCATATATTTT.

For this clone: A far larger clone is a single base away, which makes a read error likely. The gene calls are TRBV19 and TRBJ1-2; D possibly corresponds to TRBD1 (5 bases). CDR1 LNHDA and CDR2 SQIVND come from the germline V gene (reference sequence). Trimming took 10 bases from V and 0 from J, leaving 12 bases between them. This CDR3 region has 13 residues. CDR3 loop: CATWDGSNYGYTF. DNA for the CDR3: TGTGCCACTTGGGACGGTTCTAACTATGGCTACACCTTC.

The V call is TRBV27, the J call TRBJ2-3; tentative D call: TRBD1 (6 bases). The CDR3 has 16 amino acids. CDR1 and CDR2 (germline): MNHEY, SMNVEV (reference sequence). The ends were cut back, 2 bases at V and 0 bases at J, with 12 bases in the middle. In nucleotides, the CDR3 is TGTGCCAGCAGTTTAGGGCCCACAGGGAGCACAGATACGCAGTATTTT. Its translation is CASSLGPTGSTDTQYF.

This clone was found once. The rearrangement links TRBV9 to TRBJ2-5; TRBD2 matches 8 bases. The ends lost 0 bases at V and 0 bases at J; junction bases unmatched: 1. This CDR3 is built from 15 residues. Germline-derived CDR1 and CDR2 are SGDLS and YYNGEE. The CDR3 is CASSVDSGNQETQYF. The CDR3 DNA reads TGTGCCAGCAGCGTAGATAGCGGGAACCAAGAGACCCAGTACTTC.